Listed here are 32 T cell receptor beta chains from one sample, sequenced in a study of CD8 T cells in ankylosing spondylitis. Study findings and constraints: About 8 highly homologous variants made up a TCR beta motif, and this motif appeared characteristic of ankylosing spondylitis blood.

Their antigens are not known. One entry per CDR3 protein results from TCRdb running MiXCR on the 5' RACE reads. This sample carries 130,000 or so distinct CDR3 sequences, under 20% of them seen once, and the ten largest clones take around a third. The source material was blood, either unsorted or a sorted T cell fraction (not recorded which). These receptors came from a male donor with ankylosing spondylitis.

This chain connects TRBV12-3 or TRBV12-4 to TRBJ2-3; perhaps TRBD1 as D (5 bases). This CDR3 contains 15 residues. V shed 3 bases and J shed 4 bases, with 14 bases lying between them. The CDR3 coding sequence is TGTGCCAGCAGTTTGGGGCTAACGAAGGCAGATACGCAGTATTTT. This gives the protein CASSLGLTKADTQYF.

This clonotype was counted only a few times. The V gene is TRBV2, the J gene TRBJ2-1; 9 nucleotides align to TRBD1. The CDR3 totals 15 residues. Trimming cost V 6 bases and J 9 bases; bases outside gene matches: 12. The germline V gene has CDR1 SNHLY and CDR2 FYNNEI. CDR3: CASSPRQGGVREQFF. CDR3 nucleotide sequence: TGTGCCAGCAGCCCCAGACAGGGGGGAGTTCGTGAGCAGTTCTTC.

The V and J genes are TRBV24-1 and TRBJ1-2, with D unresolved. The CDR3 totals 13 residues. Per germline, CDR1 KGHDR and CDR2 SFDVKD. V shed 4 bases and J shed 1 base, with 6 bases lying between them. In nucleotides, the CDR3 is TGTGCCACCAGTGACAAAGATAACTATGGCTACACCTTC. Protein product: CATSDKDNYGYTF.

This clonotype turned up a few times. The V gene is TRBV2, the J gene TRBJ1-5; perhaps TRBD1 as D (5 bases). The germline CDR1 and CDR2 sequences are SNHLY and FYNNEI. The CDR3 totals 13 residues. V was pared by 5 bases and J by 9 bases, with 14 bases between. The CDR3 is CASSPGFSGPQHF. The CDR3 region has the DNA TGTGCCAGCAGTCCAGGGTTCTCGGGGCCCCAGCATTTT.

CDR3 nucleotides: TGTGCCAGCAGCCCCCGGGAGGGCTCCTACAATGAGCAGTTCTTC. Translating gives CASSPREGSYNEQFF. The chain uses TRBV28 and TRBJ2-1; TRBD2 matches 8 bases. Trimming cost V 6 bases and J 0 bases; bases outside gene matches: 4. The CDR3 consists of 15 residues. Germline V gene sequence: CDR1 MDHEN, CDR2 SYDVKM.

This clonotype showed up just a few times. The chain uses TRBV7-9 and TRBJ1-2, with 8 bases fitting TRBD1. The CDR3 is 14 residues long. The trim removed 4 bases at V and 3 bases at J, leaving 4 bases unmatched. Germline CDR1 reads SEHNR; CDR2 reads FQNEAQ (reference sequence). CDR3 DNA: TGTGCCAGCAGCTCGACAGGGGACTACTATGGCTACACCTTC. It specifies CASSSTGDYYGYTF.

This clonotype was counted only a few times. The genes are TRBV4-1 and TRBJ2-1; TRBD1 aligns across 8 bases. The CDR3 has 15 amino acids. V was pared by 4 bases and J by 8 bases, with 10 bases of the junction left unmatched. In germline, CDR1 is MGHRA, CDR2 YSYEKL. The CDR3: CASSPNPTGVDEQFF. CDR3 in DNA: TGCGCCAGCAGCCCCAATCCGACAGGGGTAGATGAGCAGTTCTTC.

The chain carries TRBV4-1 and TRBJ2-7, with D uncertain. CDR3 size: 14 residues. V lost 2 bases and J lost 3, with 11 bases in between. CDR1 is MGHRA and CDR2 is YSYEKL in the germline V gene. The CDR3 nucleotides read TGCGCCAGCAGCCAAAAAACTATTCTCTACGAGCAGTACTTC. Its protein is CASSQKTILYEQYF.

The genes are TRBV29-1 and TRBJ2-2, with D possibly called TRBD1 or TRBD2 (7 bases each). Germline V gene lookup returns CDR1 SQVTM and CDR2 ANQGSEA. The V gene lost 0 bases and the J gene lost 7 bases, with 18 bases spanning the gap. The CDR3 spans 16 residues. CDR3 loop: CSVEDPGGERVGELFF. The CDR3 coding sequence is TGCAGCGTTGAAGATCCAGGGGGGGAGAGGGTCGGGGAGCTGTTTTTT.

The table lists this clonotype with many counts. J is TRBJ1-5 and V is TRBV27; no firm D call. Trimming stripped 0 bases from V and 3 bases from J, with 6 bases between. Germline V gene data show CDR1 as MNHEY and CDR2 as SMNVEV (reference sequence). The CDR3 runs 14 residues. The chain's CDR3 is CASSLSDFNQPQHF. The CDR3 DNA is TGTGCCAGCAGTTTATCTGACTTCAATCAGCCCCAGCATTTT.

The rearrangement links TRBV15 to TRBJ2-1; 8 nucleotides line up with TRBD2. The V gene's germline CDR1 is LNHNV and CDR2 YYDKDF (reference sequence). Trimming at V came to 0 bases and at J to 7 bases, leaving 5 bases not matched to a gene. The CDR3 is 15 amino acids. The CDR3: CATSRDVSSGNEQFF. In nucleotides, the CDR3 is TGTGCCACCAGCAGAGATGTGTCTAGCGGGAATGAGCAGTTCTTC.

This clonotype was seen more than once but under ten times. J is TRBJ2-7 and V is TRBV27; a weak D match, TRBD1 (5 bases). The germline V and J ends were trimmed by 6 bases and 3 bases, with 18 bases remaining between them. Germline V gene sequence: CDR1 MNHEY, CDR2 SMNVEV (reference sequence). The CDR3 contains 15 residues. The CDR3 spells CASRITSGARYEQYF. DNA for the CDR3: TGTGCCAGCAGGATTACGTCTGGGGCACGCTACGAGCAGTACTTC.

The chain joins TRBV10-2 to TRBJ2-1, with D possibly TRBD2 on 6 matching bases. The CDR3 runs 14 residues. The germline V gene encodes CDR1 WSHSY and CDR2 SAAADI. Trimming removed 10 bases at V and 4 bases at J, with 17 bases between. DNA of the CDR3: TGCGCCACCGCCTGGGCTAGCGCTTACAATGAGCAGTTCTTC. Translated, it gives CATAWASAYNEQFF.

A few counts support this clonotype. The genes are TRBV7-6 and TRBJ2-1; 7 bases line up with TRBD1. The CDR3 spans 15 residues. With 3 bases clipped from V and 2 bases from J, the junction kept 4 bases outside the gene matches. Germline values: CDR1 SGHVS, CDR2 FNYEAQ. CDR3 DNA sequence: TGTGCCAGCAGCTTCAGAGGGGGCACCTACAATGAGCAGTTCTTC. Its translation is CASSFRGGTYNEQFF.

The chain recombines TRBV27 with TRBJ2-1; D not certain. CDR3 length: 13 amino acids. Germline V lookup: CDR1 MNHEY, CDR2 SMNVEV (reference sequence). V gave up 5 bases and J gave up 3 bases, with 8 bases separating them. Here the CDR3 reads CASSPRVYNEQFF. CDR3 DNA: TGTGCCAGCAGTCCCCGCGTCTACAATGAGCAGTTCTTC.

This clonotype has more than one count but fewer than ten. The rearrangement links TRBV4-2 to TRBJ2-1; D is tentatively TRBD1 or TRBD2 (5 bases each). Trimming left V 0 bases short and J 6 bases short, with 15 bases between. Germline CDR1 reads LGHNA; CDR2 reads YNFKEQ. This CDR3 is 16 amino acids long. CDR3 in DNA: TGTGCCAGCAGCCAAGAAGAGGGGCCAACCTTCAATGAGCAGTTCTTC. Its protein product is CASSQEEGPTFNEQFF.

This clonotype was observed many times. The V gene is TRBV4-2, the J gene TRBJ2-1; D remains ambiguous. Germline V gene lookup returns CDR1 LGHNA and CDR2 YNFKEQ. V gave up 0 bases and J gave up 4 bases, with 10 bases separating them. The CDR3 covers 15 residues. The DNA of the CDR3 is TGTGCCAGCAGCCAAGATGGCTACACTTACAATGAGCAGTTCTTC. This codes for CASSQDGYTYNEQFF.

Ten or more counts support this clonotype. In DNA, the CDR3 is TGCAGCGTCGTGGGGACAGAATACGAGCAGTACTTC. This encodes CSVVGTEYEQYF. The genes are TRBV29-1 and TRBJ2-7; 7 nucleotides agree with TRBD1. This CDR3 has 12 amino acids. The germline gives CDR1 SQVTM, CDR2 ANQGSEA. J gave up 4 bases and V 6 bases, and 6 bases lay outside the gene matches.

This clonotype appeared once. The rearrangement links TRBV28 to TRBJ2-4, with 9 bases matching TRBD1. Trimming at V came to 6 bases and at J to 7 bases, leaving 7 bases not matched to a gene. This CDR3 has 14 amino acids. Germline loops: CDR1 MDHEN, CDR2 SYDVKM. The CDR3 reads CASSVTGGGNIQYF. The CDR3 coding sequence is TGTGCCAGCAGCGTTACAGGGGGCGGCAACATTCAGTACTTC.

The CDR3: CASSLGTEPNYGYTF. Here the CDR3 DNA reads TGTGCCAGCAGCTTAGGGACAGAGCCTAACTATGGCTACACCTTC. The chain has TRBV7-9 and TRBJ1-2, with TRBD1 as a possible D gene (6 bases). V was trimmed by 1 base and J by 0 bases, leaving 9 bases between them. The CDR3 runs 15 residues. Germline V lookup: CDR1 SEHNR, CDR2 FQNEAQ (reference sequence).

This clonotype turned up a few times. The chain uses TRBV10-3 and TRBJ1-1; no firm D call. CDR3 length equals 16 residues. The germline V gene has CDR1 ENHRY and CDR2 SYGVKD. V shed 4 bases and J shed 1 base, with 16 bases lying between them. The CDR3 sequence is CAISGPSGRGNTEAFF. The CDR3 region has the DNA TGTGCCATCAGTGGGCCCTCGGGCCGGGGGAACACTGAAGCTTTCTTT.

This clonotype has only a few counts. This chain links TRBV27 with TRBJ2-7; D tentatively fits TRBD1 or TRBD2 (5 bases each). The CDR3 has 14 residues. V was clipped by 5 bases and J by 3 bases, with 14 bases between them. Germline CDR1 MNHEY, CDR2 SMNVEV (reference sequence). The CDR3 bases are TGTGCCAGCAGTCCATACCGGGACGGCTACGAGCAGTACTTC. Translating gives CASSPYRDGYEQYF.

This clonotype was seen repeatedly, ten times or more. The chain links TRBV29-1 to TRBJ2-5; D is unclear. Germline V gene data show CDR1 as SQVTM and CDR2 as ANQGSEA. Trimming left V 1 base short and J 3 bases short, with 18 bases between. The CDR3 is 16 amino acids. The CDR3 loop is CSVEGTLGRAEETQYF. The DNA for the CDR3 is TGCAGCGTTGAAGGCACCCTAGGTAGAGCCGAAGAGACCCAGTACTTC.

This clonotype was recorded a few times. This sequence joins TRBV6-1 and TRBJ2-1; TRBD2 aligns across 7 bases. Trimming at V came to 7 bases and at J to 7 bases, leaving 16 bases not matched to a gene. The CDR3 extends over 16 amino acids. Germline values: CDR1 MNHNS, CDR2 SASEGT. In DNA, the CDR3 is TGTGCCAGCAAACGAACGGGGGGTATTGTCGAGAATGAGCAGTTCTTC. This gives the protein CASKRTGGIVENEQFF.

A few counts support this clonotype. This rearrangement joins TRBV20-1 to TRBJ2-7; 7 bases align to TRBD1. CDR3 length: 13 amino acids. V dropped 3 bases and J dropped 2; count of bases not matched to a gene: 4. The germline CDR1 and CDR2 sequences are DFQATT and SNEGSKA (reference sequence). In DNA, the CDR3 is TGCAGTGCTAGTCGAACAGGGGCCTACGAGCAGTACTTC. As protein: CSASRTGAYEQYF.

The chain recombines TRBV13 with TRBJ2-1; the D gene is possibly TRBD1 (6 bases). This CDR3 is 17 amino acids long. Trimming took off 5 bases at V and 0 bases at J, with 17 bases between the two ends. Germline V gene sequence: CDR1 PRHDT, CDR2 FYEKMQ (reference sequence). The CDR3: CASSGRRGSRSYNEQFF. The CDR3 coding sequence is TGTGCCAGCAGCGGACGAAGGGGGTCCCGCTCCTACAATGAGCAGTTCTTC. The complete variable domain, with remaining parts taken from reference TRBV13 and TRBJ2-1, reads AAGVIQSPRHLIKEKRETATLKCYPIPRHDTVYWYQQGPGQDPQFLISFYEKMQSDKGSIPDRFSAQQFSDYHSELNMSSLELGDSALYFCASSGRRGSRSYNEQFFGPGTRLTVL.

This clonotype has more than one count but fewer than ten. The rearrangement uses TRBV28 and TRBJ1-4; TRBD1 matches 7 bases. The CDR3 loop spans 16 amino acids. Germline CDR1 and CDR2: MDHEN and SYDVKM. J was trimmed by 2 bases and V by 5 bases; bases with no gene match: 8. CDR3 loop: CASSPILQGTNEKLFF. The CDR3 region has the DNA TGTGCCAGCAGTCCTATCCTACAGGGGACTAATGAAAAACTGTTTTTT.

The rearrangement joins TRBV28 to TRBJ2-5, with 9 bases aligning to TRBD2. V gave up 7 bases and J gave up 5 bases; unmatched junction bases: 23. The germline gives CDR1 MDHEN, CDR2 SYDVKM. This CDR3 is built from 19 residues. The CDR3 coding sequence is TGTGCCAGCACCCCTCTAAGCCTAGCGGGGCTAACTAGGGGGGAGACCCAGTACTTC. Translation gives CASTPLSLAGLTRGETQYF.

This clonotype was picked up a small number of times. This chain joins TRBV28 and TRBJ1-1; perhaps TRBD1 as D (6 bases). This CDR3 is 15 amino acids long. The germline CDR1 and CDR2 sequences are MDHEN and SYDVKM. The germline V and J ends were trimmed by 6 bases and 1 base, with 15 bases remaining between them. CDR3 region: CASRVAGTRNTEAFF. CDR3 DNA: TGTGCCAGCAGAGTCGCCGGGACAAGGAACACTGAAGCTTTCTTT.

The chain employs TRBV2 and TRBJ2-3; D is perhaps TRBD2 (5 bases). In germline, CDR1 is SNHLY, CDR2 FYNNEI. The CDR3 covers 14 residues. V shed 4 bases and J shed 6 bases, with 14 bases lying between them. The DNA of the CDR3 is TGTGCCAGCAGTGTATTCGGCGGGTGGGATACGCAGTATTTT. Translated, it gives CASSVFGGWDTQYF.

The chain is built from TRBV27 and TRBJ2-7, with 7 nucleotides matching TRBD1. J gave up 2 bases and V 2 bases, and 3 bases lay outside the gene matches. The CDR3 has 14 amino acids. Germline V gene data show CDR1 as MNHEY and CDR2 as SMNVEV (reference sequence). This chain's CDR3 is CASSLKGQPYEQYF. DNA of the CDR3: TGTGCCAGCAGTTTAAAGGGACAGCCCTACGAGCAGTACTTC.

This clonotype was seen more than once but under ten times. The chain employs TRBV12-3 or TRBV12-4 and TRBJ2-7; 7 nucleotides agree with TRBD1. The CDR3 runs to 16 residues. J gave up 2 bases and V 6 bases, and 13 bases lay outside the gene matches. CDR3 sequence (DNA): TGTGCCAGCAGCCCGTTGGGGCAGGGGGTGACCTACGAGCAGTACTTC. It is translated as CASSPLGQGVTYEQYF.